This T cell receptor (beta chain) was profiled in a study of T cells in localized non-small cell lung cancer. Study findings and constraints: Uninvolved adjacent lung showed higher T cell clonality than tumor. The study sequenced only one region of the tumor. As a result, intratumor heterogeneity could not be excluded and remains possible.

The V segment lost 3 bases and the J segment 7 bases; nucleotides outside the gene matches: 9. CDR1 LNHDA and CDR2 SQIVND come from the germline V gene (reference sequence). CDR3 size: 16 residues. With regard to this clone: What it binds is not known.

Only in-frame clones appear in the TCRdb table, and some are missing; sequencing was by immunoSEQ multiplex PCR. The table includes about 4,500 clones, 90% to 95% detected once. Sequencing used peripheral blood, obtained before any cancer treatment. The chain has TRBV19 and TRBJ2-2; 9 nucleotides align to TRBD1. The clonotype was recovered from a woman aged 35 to 70 with stage I lung adenocarcinoma. As DNA, the CDR3 is TGTGCCAGTAGTATGGTTGGACAGGGGCGGGTCGGGGAGCTGTTTTTT. As protein: CASSMVGQGRVGELFF.